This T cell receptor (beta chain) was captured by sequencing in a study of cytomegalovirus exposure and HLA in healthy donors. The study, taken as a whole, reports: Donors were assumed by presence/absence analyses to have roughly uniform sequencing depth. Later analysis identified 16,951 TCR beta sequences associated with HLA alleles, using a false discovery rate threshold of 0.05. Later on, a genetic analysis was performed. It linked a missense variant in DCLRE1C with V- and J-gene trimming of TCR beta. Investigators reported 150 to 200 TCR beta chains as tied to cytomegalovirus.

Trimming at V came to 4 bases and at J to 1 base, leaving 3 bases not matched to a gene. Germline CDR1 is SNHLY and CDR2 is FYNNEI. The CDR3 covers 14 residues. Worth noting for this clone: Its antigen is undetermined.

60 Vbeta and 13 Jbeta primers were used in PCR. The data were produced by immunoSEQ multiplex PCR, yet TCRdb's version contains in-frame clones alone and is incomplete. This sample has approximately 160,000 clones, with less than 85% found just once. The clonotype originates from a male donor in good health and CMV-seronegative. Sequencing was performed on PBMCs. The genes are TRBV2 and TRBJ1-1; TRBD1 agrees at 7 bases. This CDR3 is CASSVGQSNTEAFF. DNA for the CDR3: TGTGCCAGCAGTGTGGGACAGTCGAACACTGAAGCTTTCTTT.